This T cell receptor (beta chain) was sequenced for a study of blood T cell repertoires in COVID-19. Study at large: Material from acute and convalescent COVID-19 was sourced from the United States, Italy and Spain.

Generated by immunoSEQ multiplex PCR, the TCRdb table keeps only in-frame clones and is missing some. The sample lists roughly 300,000 clones, 86% occurring once. This clone was counted ten times or more. The source material was peripheral blood. The clonotype was recovered from a woman in her 30s with COVID-19, enrolled during active disease.

CDR3: CASLEHGTYQPQHF. CDR3 bases: TGTGCCAGCCTCGAACATGGGACTTATCAGCCCCAGCATTTT. This chain connects TRBV28 to TRBJ1-5, with a weak D call TRBD1 (5 bases). The V gene lost 8 bases and the J gene lost 5 bases, with 16 bases spanning the gap. The CDR3 is made up of 14 amino acids. Germline values: CDR1 MDHEN, CDR2 SYDVKM.